Given below is one TCR beta chain in context. In its sample, this clonotype was seen many times. Its cognate antigen has yet to be identified. The record has no base qualities; no much larger clone is one base away. The method behind the library was 5' RACE. These reads were obtained on an Illumina HiSeq 2500. The second PCR ran for roughly 7 to 12 cycles and used a J-beta primer mix along with a sample-barcoded 5' primer. A template-switch 5' adaptor carrying 12 random nucleotides introduced a unique molecular identifier onto each TCR beta cDNA molecule. Each sample yielded at least 2.5 million CDR3-containing paired-end reads. The Mint cDNA synthesis kit, primed by a TRBC-specific oligonucleotide, was used to synthesize first-strand cDNA from all RNA. All cDNA was treated with uracil-DNA glycosylase and then went through a first 18-cycle PCR with the universal primers M1SS and BC2_uni_R. On the authors' methods: For normalization, 1 million high-quality reads, each with a distinct molecular identifier, were randomly selected from each sample. Reads with shared molecular identifiers were discarded instead of being binned into consensus sequences. CDR3 identification, clonotype clustering and error correction used MiTCR with a Q25 quality threshold and the strictest error-elimination algorithm. Lower-bound total TCR beta diversity was estimated with a nonparametric unseen species model using Euler transformation. The raw public reads went through TCRdb reprocessing: fastp at Q25, MiXCR clone calling, in-frame beta chains kept. For every CDR3 protein sequence, its rows merge into one entry that carries the most common genes and DNA. The V and J calls here are based on TCRdb, not the publication. Recorded for this sample are 850,000 to 950,000 distinct CDR3 sequences; more than 25% of them occurred a single time. 17% of the sample lies in the top ten.

This sample was taken from a study of blood T cells in healthy people across ages (dated by TCRdb to the mid-2010s). Notes on the research overall: Template switching captured roughly one uniquely barcoded TCR beta cDNA molecule per two T cells in model experiments. Using deep sequencing normalized with unique cDNA molecular identifiers, the study measured how TCR beta repertoire diversity changes with age. The donors were divided into four age groups: young (average about 15 years), middle-aged (approximately 39), aged (roughly 60) and long-lived (approximately 74). To avoid experimental bias, donors of different ages were distributed randomly across sequencing lanes. Two additional independent replicas of 1 million unique cDNA reads from the same blood draw were analyzed for two donors (one aged 18 to 30 and one aged 80 or older). General study outcomes and caveats: As age increased, observed TCR beta diversity per million T cells dropped in a roughly linear way, and a significant reduction was already evident by age roughly 40. The CMV infection status of donors was not known, potentially confounding age-related changes in expanded clonotypes. Observed TCR beta diversity correlated strongly with the percentage of naive T cells measured by flow cytometry. Estimates of total diversity from one million sequenced T cells were regarded as lower bounds and underestimates. Compared with the aged group, the long-lived group had more naive CD4+ T cells, fewer expanded clones and increased TCR diversity, suggesting age selection. Because profiling used bulk unsorted PBMCs, naive and antigen-experienced compartments could not be compared conclusively.

The CDR3 holds 13 amino acids from the cysteine to the phenylalanine. Kept here is only the CDR3 DNA, which spans 39 bases and is read in frame from base 1. V and J are trimmed by 2 bases and 9 bases, and the gene matches miss 6 bases of the junction. Based on the germline V gene (reference sequence), the CDR1 and CDR2 sequences are MNHNY and SVGAGI. The 35 to 40 donors, aged about 6 to 100 years, were systemically healthy Caucasian individuals from Russia. Each donor gave ten milliliters of peripheral blood, drawn into EDTA-treated Vacutainer tubes. Ficoll-Paque density-gradient centrifugation was used to isolate PBMCs, with at least 6.5 million per sample. Total RNA, at least 6 micrograms per sample, was extracted from PBMCs with Trizol reagent. Naive CD45RAhigh/CD27high T cell percentages were measured by flow cytometry on a PBMC aliquot from every donor.

Sequencing was carried out using blood. The source is a woman of 80 years or more in good health. The rearranged chain carries TRBV6-6 and TRBJ1-2; TRBD1 agrees with 7 junctional bases. The sequenced DNA is TGTGCCAGCAGTTACGGACAGGAGGGTCGCTACACCTTC. Its translation is CASSYGQEGRYTF.